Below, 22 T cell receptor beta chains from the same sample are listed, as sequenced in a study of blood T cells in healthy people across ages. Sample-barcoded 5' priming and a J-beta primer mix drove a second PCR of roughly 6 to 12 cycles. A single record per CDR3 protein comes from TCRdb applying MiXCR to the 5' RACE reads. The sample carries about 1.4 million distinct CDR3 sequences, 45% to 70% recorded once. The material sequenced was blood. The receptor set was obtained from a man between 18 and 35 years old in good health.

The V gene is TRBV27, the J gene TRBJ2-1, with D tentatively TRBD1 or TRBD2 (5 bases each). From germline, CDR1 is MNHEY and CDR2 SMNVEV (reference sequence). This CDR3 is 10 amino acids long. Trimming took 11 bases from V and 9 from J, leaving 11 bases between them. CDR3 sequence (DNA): TGTGCCGCTGGGGGTATTGAGCAGTTCTTC. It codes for CAAGGIEQFF.

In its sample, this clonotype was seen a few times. For the CDR3, the DNA is TGCAGCGTTGAGTTCTCCTACGAGCAGTACTTC. It specifies CSVEFSYEQYF. This rearrangement joins TRBV29-1 to TRBJ2-7; D is unclear. Germline V lookup: CDR1 SQVTM, CDR2 ANQGSEA. Between the trimmed V and J ends, which lost 3 bases and 0 bases, there was a span of 3 bases. CDR3 length equals 11 residues.

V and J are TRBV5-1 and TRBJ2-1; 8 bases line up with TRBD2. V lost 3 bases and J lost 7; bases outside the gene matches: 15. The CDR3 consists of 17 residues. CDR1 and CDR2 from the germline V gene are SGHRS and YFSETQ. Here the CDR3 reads CASSWGRTGGRGNEQFF. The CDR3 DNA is TGCGCCAGCAGCTGGGGTCGGACGGGGGGGCGGGGGAATGAGCAGTTCTTC.

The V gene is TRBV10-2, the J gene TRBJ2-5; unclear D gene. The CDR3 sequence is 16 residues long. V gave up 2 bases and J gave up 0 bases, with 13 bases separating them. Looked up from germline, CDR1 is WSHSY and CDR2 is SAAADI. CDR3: CASSEMPEPHQETQYF. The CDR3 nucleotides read TGCGCCAGCAGTGAGATGCCAGAGCCCCACCAAGAGACCCAGTACTTC.

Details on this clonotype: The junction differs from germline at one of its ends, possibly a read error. For the CDR3, the DNA is TGTGCCAGCAGTGACTCGAGTGATCCGAACACCGAGGAGCTGTTTTTT. It translates to CASSDSSDPNTEELFF. J is TRBJ2-2 and V is TRBV6-4, with D uncertain. The germline V gene encodes CDR1 MRHNA and CDR2 SNTAGT. The CDR3 is 16 residues long.

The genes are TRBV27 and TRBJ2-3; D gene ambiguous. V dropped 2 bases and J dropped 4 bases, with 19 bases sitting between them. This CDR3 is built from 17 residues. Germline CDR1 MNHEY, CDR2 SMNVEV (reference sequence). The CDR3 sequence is CASSLHPARDWADTQYF. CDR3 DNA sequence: TGTGCCAGCAGTTTACATCCGGCACGCGACTGGGCAGATACGCAGTATTTT.

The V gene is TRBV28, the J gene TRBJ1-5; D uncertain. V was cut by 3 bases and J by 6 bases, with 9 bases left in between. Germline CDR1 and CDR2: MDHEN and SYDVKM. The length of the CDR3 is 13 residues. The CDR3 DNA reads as TGTGCCAGCAGTTTCTCGCAGGCTCAGCCCCAGCATTTT. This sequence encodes CASSFSQAQPQHF.

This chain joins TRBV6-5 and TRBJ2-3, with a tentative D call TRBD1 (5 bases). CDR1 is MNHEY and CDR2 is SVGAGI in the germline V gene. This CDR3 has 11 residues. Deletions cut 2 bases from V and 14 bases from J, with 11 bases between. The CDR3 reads CASSYGAGWYF. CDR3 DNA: TGTGCCAGCAGTTACGGGGCCGGTTGGTATTTT.

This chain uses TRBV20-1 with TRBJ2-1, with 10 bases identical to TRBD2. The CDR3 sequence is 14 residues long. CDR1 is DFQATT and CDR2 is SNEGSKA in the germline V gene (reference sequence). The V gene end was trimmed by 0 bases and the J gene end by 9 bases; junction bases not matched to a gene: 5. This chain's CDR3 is CSARELAGVAEQFF. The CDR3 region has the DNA TGCAGTGCTAGAGAGCTAGCGGGAGTCGCTGAGCAGTTCTTC.

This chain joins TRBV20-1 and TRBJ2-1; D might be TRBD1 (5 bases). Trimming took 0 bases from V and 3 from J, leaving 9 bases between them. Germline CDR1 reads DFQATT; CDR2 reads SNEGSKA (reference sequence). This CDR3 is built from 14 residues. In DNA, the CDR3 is TGCAGTGCTAGAGACAGGGTTTACTACAATGAGCAGTTCTTC. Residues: CSARDRVYYNEQFF.

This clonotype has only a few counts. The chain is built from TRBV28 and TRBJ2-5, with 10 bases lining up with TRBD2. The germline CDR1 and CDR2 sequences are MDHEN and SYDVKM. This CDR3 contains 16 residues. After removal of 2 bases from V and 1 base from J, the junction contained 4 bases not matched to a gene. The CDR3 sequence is CASSLPQRGGQETQYF. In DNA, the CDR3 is TGTGCCAGCAGTTTACCCCAGCGGGGGGGCCAAGAGACCCAGTACTTC.

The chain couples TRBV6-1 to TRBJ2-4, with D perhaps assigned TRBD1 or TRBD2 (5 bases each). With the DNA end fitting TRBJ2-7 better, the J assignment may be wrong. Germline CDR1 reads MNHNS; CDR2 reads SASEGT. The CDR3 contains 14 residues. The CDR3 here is CASSERIEGSEQYF. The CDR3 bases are TGTGCCAGCAGTGAAAGGATCGAGGGGAGCGAGCAGTACTTC.

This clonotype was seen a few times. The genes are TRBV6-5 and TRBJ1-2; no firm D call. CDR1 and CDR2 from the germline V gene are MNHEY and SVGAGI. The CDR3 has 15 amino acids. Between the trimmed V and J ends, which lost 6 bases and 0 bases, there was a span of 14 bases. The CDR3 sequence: CASSPPEEPNYGYTF. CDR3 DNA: TGTGCCAGCAGCCCCCCCGAGGAACCTAACTATGGCTACACCTTC.

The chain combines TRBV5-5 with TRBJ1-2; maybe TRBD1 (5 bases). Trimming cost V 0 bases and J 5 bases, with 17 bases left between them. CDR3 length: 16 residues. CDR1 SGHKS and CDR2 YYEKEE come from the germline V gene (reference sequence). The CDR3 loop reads CASSLEVDSPIYGYTF. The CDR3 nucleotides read TGTGCCAGCAGCTTGGAAGTTGACAGCCCCATTTATGGCTACACCTTC.

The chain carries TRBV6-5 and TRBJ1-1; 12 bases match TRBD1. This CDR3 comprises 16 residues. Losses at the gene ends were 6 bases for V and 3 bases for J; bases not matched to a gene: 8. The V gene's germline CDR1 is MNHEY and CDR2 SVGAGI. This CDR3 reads CASSNRDRGPYTEAFF. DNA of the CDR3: TGTGCCAGCAGCAACCGGGACAGGGGGCCCTACACTGAAGCTTTCTTT.

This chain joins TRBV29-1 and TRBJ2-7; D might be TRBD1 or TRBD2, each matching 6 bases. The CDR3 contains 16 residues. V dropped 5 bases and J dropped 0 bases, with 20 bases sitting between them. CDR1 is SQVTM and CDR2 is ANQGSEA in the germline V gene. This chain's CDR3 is CSVSLRGTLGSYEQYF. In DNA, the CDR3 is TGCAGCGTTTCCCTAAGGGGGACTCTGGGCTCCTACGAGCAGTACTTC.

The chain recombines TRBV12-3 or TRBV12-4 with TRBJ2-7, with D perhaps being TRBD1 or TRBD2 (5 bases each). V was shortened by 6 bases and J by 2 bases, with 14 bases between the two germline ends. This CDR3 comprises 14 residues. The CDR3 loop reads CASRTGTPPYEQYF. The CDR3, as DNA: TGTGCCAGCAGGACCGGGACCCCGCCCTACGAGCAGTACTTC.

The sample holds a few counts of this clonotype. The CDR3 DNA follows: TGTGCCAGCAGCGGCGGCCGGACTTCCTACAATGAGCAGTTCTTC. Its protein product is CASSGGRTSYNEQFF. The gene calls are TRBV7-9 and TRBJ2-1; tentatively, D is TRBD2 (5 bases). There are 15 residues in the CDR3. The germline V gene encodes CDR1 SEHNR and CDR2 FQNEAQ (reference sequence). V was cut by 5 bases and J by 1 base, with 12 bases left in between.

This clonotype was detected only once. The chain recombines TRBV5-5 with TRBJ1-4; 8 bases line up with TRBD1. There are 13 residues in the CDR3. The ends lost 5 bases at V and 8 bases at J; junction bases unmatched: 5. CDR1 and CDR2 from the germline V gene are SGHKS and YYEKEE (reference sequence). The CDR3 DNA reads TGTGCCAGCAGTACTCGGACAGGGGAAAAACTGTTTTTT. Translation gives CASSTRTGEKLFF.

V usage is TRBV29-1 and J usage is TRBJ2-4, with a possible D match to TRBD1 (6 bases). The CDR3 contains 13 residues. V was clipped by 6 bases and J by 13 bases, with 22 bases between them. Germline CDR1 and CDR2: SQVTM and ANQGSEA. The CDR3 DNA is TGCAGCGTCCGGGACACCACCTACAATGAGCAGTACTTC. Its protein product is CSVRDTTYNEQYF.

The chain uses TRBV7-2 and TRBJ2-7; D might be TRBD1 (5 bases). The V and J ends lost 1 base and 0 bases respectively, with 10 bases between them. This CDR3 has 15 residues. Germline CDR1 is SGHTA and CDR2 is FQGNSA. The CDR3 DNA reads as TGTGCCAGCAGCTTAGGAGCACAGGTCTCCTACGAGCAGTACTTC. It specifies CASSLGAQVSYEQYF.

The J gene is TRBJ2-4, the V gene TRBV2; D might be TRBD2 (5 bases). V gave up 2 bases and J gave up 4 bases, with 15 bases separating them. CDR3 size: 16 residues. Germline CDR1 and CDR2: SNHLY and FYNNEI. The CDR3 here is CASSEKEAAQKNIQYF. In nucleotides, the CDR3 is TGTGCCAGCAGTGAAAAGGAGGCAGCCCAAAAAAACATTCAGTACTTC.